This T cell receptor beta chain was profiled in a study of CD8 T cells in acute hepatitis C reinfection. Overall study findings and caveats: Preferential TRBV04 and TRBV06 usage appeared in all groups and was not explained by the naive pool.

This clone counts as medium-sized. Sequenced by immunoSEQ multiplex PCR; TCRdb stores in-frame clones only, minus some. Of approximately 4,200 clones detected, approximately 39% appear once; the ten largest clones hold 8.5% to 9%. CDR3 length: 15 residues. Germline V gene sequence: CDR1 LNHDA, CDR2 SQIVND (reference sequence). The V and J ends lost 0 bases and 7 bases, in that order; junction bases with no gene match: 7. Specified time point: acute HCV infection, within 168 days of estimated infection date. The hepatitis C virus-specific receptor repertoire was characterized directly ex vivo, with no prior expansion in culture.

V is TRBV19 and J is TRBJ2-7; 9 bases match TRBD2. The TCR comes from a man aged 25-45 years with chronic hepatitis C. The source was HCV NS3-1073 tetramer-sorted CD8+ T cells from PBMCs, collected during acute infection. The CDR3 DNA follows: TGTGCCAGTAGTATAGAAGCGGGAGGATGGGGTGAGCAGTACTTC. Translating it yields CASSIEAGGWGEQYF.